These T cell receptor beta chains were read from a single sample in a study of blood T cell repertoires in COVID-19. Profiled with immunoSEQ multiplex PCR; TCRdb holds only in-frame clones, not every one. Among 240,000 or so clones, roughly nine tenths were seen once, and the ten largest hold roughly 5.8%. The specimen was peripheral blood. These receptors originate from a man aged 60 to 69 with acute or convalescent COVID-19. Both conserved end residues are part of each CDR3. Each record gives: J gene, V gene, D gene, clone size, CDR3 protein, CDR3 DNA. The D gene is left open where the match is weak. Not all rows give a size; the values are once, few, many and, for expanded clones, a class.

TRBJ1-2 | TRBV27 | . | . | CASSGGVEGYTF | TGTGCCAGCAGTGGAGGGGTTGAGGGCTACACCTTC
TRBJ2-1 | TRBV30 | TRBD2 | . | CAWSRGSGDEQFF | TGTGCCTGGAGTAGAGGGAGCGGGGATGAGCAGTTCTTC
TRBJ2-1 | TRBV5-8 | TRBD2 | once | CASSLSGTDKNEQFF | TGTGCCAGCAGCTTGAGCGGGACTGACAAAAATGAGCAGTTCTTC
TRBJ2-1 | TRBV5-4 | TRBD1 | . | CASSSARGLYNEQFF | TGTGCCAGCAGTTCCGCCAGGGGGCTTTACAATGAGCAGTTCTTC
TRBJ1-4 | TRBV28 | TRBD1 | . | CASSSWAGGGEKLFF | TGTGCCAGCAGTTCCTGGGCAGGGGGCGGTGAAAAACTGTTTTTT
TRBJ2-1 | TRBV7-8 | . | . | CASSRSVSSYNEQFF | TGTGCCAGCAGCCGCAGCGTCAGCTCCTACAATGAGCAGTTCTTC
TRBJ1-5 | TRBV5-6 | TRBD1 | . | CASSLNRGDSNQPQHF | TGTGCCAGCAGCTTGAACAGGGGGGATAGCAATCAGCCCCAGCATTTT
TRBJ2-1 | TRBV12-5 | . | . | CASGLTPDGVGNEQFF | TGTGCTAGTGGTTTGACCCCGGACGGGGTGGGAAATGAGCAGTTCTTC
TRBJ1-6 | TRBV10-3 | TRBD1 | . | CAISQTGDSPLHF | TGTGCCATCAGTCAGACAGGGGATTCACCCCTCCACTTT
TRBJ2-3 | TRBV5-1 | . | . | CASSGEGASDTDTQYF | TGCGCCAGCAGCGGGGAAGGGGCTAGCGACACAGATACGCAGTATTTT
TRBJ1-4 | TRBV28 | . | . | CASSAPESMSPLEKLFF | TGTGCCAGCAGCGCCCCAGAATCGATGTCCCCGCTGGAAAAACTGTTTTTT
TRBJ1-5 | TRBV6-1 | TRBD1 | few | CASSELVGTAYSNQPQHF | TGTGCCAGCAGTGAACTGGTCGGGACAGCTTATAGCAATCAGCCCCAGCATTTT
TRBJ2-5 | TRBV5-6 | . | . | CATFNLGLHQETQYF | TGTGCCACCTTTAACCTGGGACTGCATCAAGAGACCCAGTACTTC
TRBJ2-3 | TRBV15 | . | . | CATSRDLRDTQYF | TGTGCCACCAGCAGAGATCTGAGAGATACGCAGTATTTT
TRBJ2-1 | TRBV28 | . | once | CASSFSRGPYNEQFF | TGTGCCAGCAGTTTCTCTAGGGGCCCCTACAATGAGCAGTTCTTC
TRBJ2-7 | TRBV10-3 | TRBD1 | . | CAISRDRAGSDYEQYF | TGTGCCATCAGCCGGGACAGGGCGGGATCGGACTACGAGCAGTACTTC
TRBJ1-5 | TRBV7-2 | TRBD1 | . | CASSRDREDQPQHF | TGTGCCAGCAGTCGGGACAGGGAGGATCAGCCCCAGCATTTT
TRBJ1-4 | TRBV7-6 | . | once | CASSRLAGPNEKLFF | TGTGCCAGCAGCAGACTGGCTGGCCCTAATGAAAAACTGTTTTTT
TRBJ2-7 | TRBV6-4 | . | . | CASSADSGTYEQYF | TGTGCCAGCAGTGCCGACAGTGGCACCTACGAGCAGTACTTC
TRBJ2-1 | TRBV9 | TRBD2 | . | CASSARESDEQFF | TGTGCCAGCAGCGCGCGGGAGTCCGATGAGCAGTTCTTC
TRBJ1-5 | TRBV7-8 | . | few | CASSLARHNSNQPQHF | TGTGCCAGCAGCTTAGCGAGGCACAATAGCAATCAGCCCCAGCATTTT
TRBJ2-5 | TRBV19 | . | . | CASSMMRQETQYF | TGTGCCAGTAGTATGATGCGGCAAGAGACCCAGTACTTC
TRBJ2-5 | TRBV18 | TRBD1 | . | CASSRDRGQETQYF | TGTGCCAGCTCACGGGACAGGGGGCAAGAGACCCAGTACTTC
TRBJ2-1 | TRBV27 | TRBD2 | . | CAIRTSGSYEQFF | TGTGCCATCCGGACTAGCGGGAGTTATGAGCAGTTCTTC
TRBJ2-6 | TRBV4-1 | TRBD1 | . | CASSQPPGQGAGANVLTF | TGCGCCAGCAGCCAACCCCCGGGACAGGGGGCTGGGGCCAACGTCCTGACTTTC
TRBJ1-5 | TRBV18 | . | . | CASSPVGQNNQPQHF | TGTGCCAGCTCACCTGTAGGACAGAACAATCAGCCCCAGCATTTT
TRBJ2-1 | TRBV6-5 | . | once | CASSYFTLEGGEQFF | TGTGCCAGCAGTTACTTTACGTTGGAGGGAGGTGAGCAGTTCTTC
TRBJ1-5 | TRBV19 | . | . | CASSPLQGNQPQHF | TGTGCCAGTAGTCCATTACAGGGAAATCAGCCCCAGCATTTT
TRBJ2-7 | TRBV6-2/TRBV6-3 | . | . | CASNPLSGNLHYEQYF | TGTGCCAGCAACCCACTAAGCGGAAACCTTCATTACGAGCAGTACTTC